This T cell receptor beta chain was identified during a study of blood T cell repertoires in COVID-19. Concerning this clone: Germline is not matched at one junction end, which may reflect a read error.

Germline V gives CDR1 SQVTM, CDR2 ANQGSEA. This CDR3 has 13 amino acids. The protocol was immunoSEQ multiplex PCR, while the TCRdb copy is restricted to in-frame clones and leaves out a portion. The sample holds fewer than 350,000 clones, roughly nine tenths seen once. Sequenced sample: peripheral blood. The sequence came from a woman aged 25 to 39 with COVID-19, enrolled during active disease. The chain has TRBV29-1 and TRBJ1-2, with 8 nucleotides matching TRBD1. CDR3 loop: CSVEGGQVYGYTF. The CDR3 coding sequence is TGCAGCGTCGAAGGGGGACAGGTCTATGGCTACACCTTC.